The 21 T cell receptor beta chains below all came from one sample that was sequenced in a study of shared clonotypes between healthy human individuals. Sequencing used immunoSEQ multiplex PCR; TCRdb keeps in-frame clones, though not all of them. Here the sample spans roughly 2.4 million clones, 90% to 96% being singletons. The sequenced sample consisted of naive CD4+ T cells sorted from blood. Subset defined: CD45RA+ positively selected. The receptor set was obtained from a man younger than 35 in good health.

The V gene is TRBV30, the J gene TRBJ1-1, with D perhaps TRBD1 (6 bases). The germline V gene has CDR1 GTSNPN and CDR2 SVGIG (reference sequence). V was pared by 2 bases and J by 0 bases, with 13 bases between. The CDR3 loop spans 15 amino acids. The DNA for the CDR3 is TGTGCCTGGAGTTACGGGGGCTCGGTGAACACTGAAGCTTTCTTT. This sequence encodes CAWSYGGSVNTEAFF.

CDR3 in amino acids: CATSRTGISGNTIYF. The CDR3 nucleotides read TGTGCCACCAGCAGAACAGGGATCTCTGGAAACACCATATATTTT. The J gene is TRBJ1-3, the V gene TRBV15; D is perhaps TRBD1 (6 bases). Germline V gene sequence: CDR1 LNHNV, CDR2 YYDKDF (reference sequence). V lost 2 bases and J 0 bases, leaving 8 bases between the germline ends. The CDR3 totals 15 residues.

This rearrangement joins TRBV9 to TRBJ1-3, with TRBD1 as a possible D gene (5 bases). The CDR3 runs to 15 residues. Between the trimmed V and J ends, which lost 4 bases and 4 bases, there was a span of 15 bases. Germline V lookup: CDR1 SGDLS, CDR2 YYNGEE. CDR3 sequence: CASSPGGFGGNTIYF. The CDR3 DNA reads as TGTGCCAGCAGCCCCGGGGGATTCGGAGGAAACACCATATATTTT.

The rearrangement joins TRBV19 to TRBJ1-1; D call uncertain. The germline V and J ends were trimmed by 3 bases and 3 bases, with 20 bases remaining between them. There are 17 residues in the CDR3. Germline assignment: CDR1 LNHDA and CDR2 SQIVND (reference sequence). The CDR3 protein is CASSMWFRGSLDTEAFF. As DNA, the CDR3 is TGTGCCAGTAGTATGTGGTTTCGAGGGAGTCTGGACACTGAAGCTTTCTTT.

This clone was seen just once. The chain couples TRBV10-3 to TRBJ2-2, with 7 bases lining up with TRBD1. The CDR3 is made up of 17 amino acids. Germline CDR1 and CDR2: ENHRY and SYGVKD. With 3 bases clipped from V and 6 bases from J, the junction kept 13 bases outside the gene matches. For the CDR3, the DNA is TGTGCCATCAGTGATTGGGCCCTGGGAAGGGGGCCCGGGGAGCTGTTTTTT. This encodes CAISDWALGRGPGELFF.

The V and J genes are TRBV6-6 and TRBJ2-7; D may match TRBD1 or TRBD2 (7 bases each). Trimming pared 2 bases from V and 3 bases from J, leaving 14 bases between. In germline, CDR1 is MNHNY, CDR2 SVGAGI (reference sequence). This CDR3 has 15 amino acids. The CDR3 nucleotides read TGTGCCAGCAGTTACCGACAGGGAGGGTTCTACGAGCAGTACTTC. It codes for CASSYRQGGFYEQYF.

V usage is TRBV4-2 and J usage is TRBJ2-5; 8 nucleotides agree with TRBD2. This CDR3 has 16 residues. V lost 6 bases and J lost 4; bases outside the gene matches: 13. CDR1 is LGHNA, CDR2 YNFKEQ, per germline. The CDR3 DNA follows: TGTGCCAGCAGTCGAGAGAATAGCGGGAAGGTAGAGACCCAGTACTTC. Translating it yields CASSRENSGKVETQYF.

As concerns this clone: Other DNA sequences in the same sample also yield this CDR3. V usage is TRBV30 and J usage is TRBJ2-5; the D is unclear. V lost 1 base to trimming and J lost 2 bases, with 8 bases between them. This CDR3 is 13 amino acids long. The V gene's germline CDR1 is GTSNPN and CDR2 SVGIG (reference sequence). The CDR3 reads CAWSGAPQETQYF. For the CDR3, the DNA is TGTGCCTGGAGTGGGGCCCCTCAAGAGACCCAGTACTTC.

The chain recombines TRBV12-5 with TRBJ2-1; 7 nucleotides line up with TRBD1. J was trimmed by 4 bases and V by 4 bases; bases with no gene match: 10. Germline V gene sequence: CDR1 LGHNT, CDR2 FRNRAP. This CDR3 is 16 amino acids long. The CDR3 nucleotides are TGTGCTAGTGGTTCACTCCGTTCGGACAGGTACAATGAGCAGTTCTTC. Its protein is CASGSLRSDRYNEQFF. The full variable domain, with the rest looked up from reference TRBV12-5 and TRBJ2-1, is DARVTQTPRHKVTEMGQEVTMRCQPILGHNTVFWYRQTMMQGLELLAYFRNRAPLDDSGMPKDRFSAEMPDATLATLKIQPSEPRDSAVYFCASGSLRSDRYNEQFFGPGTRLTVL.

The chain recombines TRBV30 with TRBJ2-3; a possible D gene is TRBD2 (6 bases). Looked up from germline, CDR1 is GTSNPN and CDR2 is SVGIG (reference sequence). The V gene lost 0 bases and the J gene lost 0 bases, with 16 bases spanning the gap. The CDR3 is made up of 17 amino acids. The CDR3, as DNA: TGTGCCTGGAGTGTACTCCTCGCGGGGCTAAGCACAGATACGCAGTATTTT. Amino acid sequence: CAWSVLLAGLSTDTQYF.

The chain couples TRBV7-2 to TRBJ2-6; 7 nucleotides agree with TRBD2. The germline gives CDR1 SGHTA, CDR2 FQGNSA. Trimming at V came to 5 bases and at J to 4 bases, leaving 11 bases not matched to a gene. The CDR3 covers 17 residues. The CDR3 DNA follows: TGTGCCAGCAGCCAGCGCGGGGAGGGGTTAGGGGCCAACGTCCTGACTTTC. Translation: CASSQRGEGLGANVLTF.

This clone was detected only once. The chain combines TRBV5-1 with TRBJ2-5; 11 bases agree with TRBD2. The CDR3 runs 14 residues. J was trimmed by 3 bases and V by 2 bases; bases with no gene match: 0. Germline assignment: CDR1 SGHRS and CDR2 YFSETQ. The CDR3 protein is CASSLLAGEETQYF. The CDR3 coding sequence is TGCGCCAGCAGCTTACTAGCGGGGGAAGAGACCCAGTACTTC.

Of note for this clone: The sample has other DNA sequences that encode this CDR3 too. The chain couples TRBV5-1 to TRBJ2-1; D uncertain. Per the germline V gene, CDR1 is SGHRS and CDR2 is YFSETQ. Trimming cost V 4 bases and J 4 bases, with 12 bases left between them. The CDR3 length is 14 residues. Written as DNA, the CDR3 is TGCGCCAGCAGCCCGGACCCGACTTACAATGAGCAGTTCTTC. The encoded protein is CASSPDPTYNEQFF.

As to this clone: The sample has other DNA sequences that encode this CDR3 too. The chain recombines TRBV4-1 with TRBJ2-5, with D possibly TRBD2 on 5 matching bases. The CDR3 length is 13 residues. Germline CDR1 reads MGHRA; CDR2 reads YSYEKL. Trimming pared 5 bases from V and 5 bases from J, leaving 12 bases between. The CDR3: CASSRLAGETQYF. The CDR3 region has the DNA TGCGCCAGCAGCAGGCTAGCTGGGGAGACCCAGTACTTC.

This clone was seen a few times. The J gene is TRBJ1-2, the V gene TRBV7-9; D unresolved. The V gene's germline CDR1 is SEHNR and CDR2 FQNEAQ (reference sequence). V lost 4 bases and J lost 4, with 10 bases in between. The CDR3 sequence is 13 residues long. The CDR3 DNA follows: TGTGCCAGCAGCTATAGATCGAGCTATGGCTACACCTTC. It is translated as CASSYRSSYGYTF.

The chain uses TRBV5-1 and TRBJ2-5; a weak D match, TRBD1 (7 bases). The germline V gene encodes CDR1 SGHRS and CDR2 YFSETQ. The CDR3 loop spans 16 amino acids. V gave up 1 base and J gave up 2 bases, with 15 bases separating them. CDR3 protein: CASSLSGRGVQETQYF. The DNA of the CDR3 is TGCGCCAGCAGCTTGTCGGGCAGGGGGGTACAAGAGACCCAGTACTTC. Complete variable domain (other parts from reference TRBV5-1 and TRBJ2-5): KAGVTQTPRYLIKTRGQQVTLSCSPISGHRSVSWYQQTPGQGLQFLFEYFSETQRNKGNFPGRFSGRQFSNSRSEMNVSTLELGDSALYLCASSLSGRGVQETQYFGPGTRLLVL.

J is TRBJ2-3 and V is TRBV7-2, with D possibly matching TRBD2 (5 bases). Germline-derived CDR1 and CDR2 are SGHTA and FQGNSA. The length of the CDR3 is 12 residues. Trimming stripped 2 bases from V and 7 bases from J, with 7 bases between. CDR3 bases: TGTGCCAGCAGCTTAACGGGAAATACGCAGTATTTT. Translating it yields CASSLTGNTQYF.

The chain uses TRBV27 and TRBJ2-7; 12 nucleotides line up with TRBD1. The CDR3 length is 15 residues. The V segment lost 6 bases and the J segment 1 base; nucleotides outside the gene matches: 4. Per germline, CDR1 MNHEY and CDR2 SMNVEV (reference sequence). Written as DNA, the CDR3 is TGTGCCAGCAGGGGACAGGGGGCCCAATCCTACGAGCAGTACTTC. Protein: CASRGQGAQSYEQYF.

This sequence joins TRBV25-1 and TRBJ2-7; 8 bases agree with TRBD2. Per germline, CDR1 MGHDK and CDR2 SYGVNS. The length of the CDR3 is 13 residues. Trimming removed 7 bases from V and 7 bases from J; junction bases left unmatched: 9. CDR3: CASTIGGGTEQYF. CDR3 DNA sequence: TGTGCCAGCACCATTGGCGGGGGGACGGAGCAGTACTTC.

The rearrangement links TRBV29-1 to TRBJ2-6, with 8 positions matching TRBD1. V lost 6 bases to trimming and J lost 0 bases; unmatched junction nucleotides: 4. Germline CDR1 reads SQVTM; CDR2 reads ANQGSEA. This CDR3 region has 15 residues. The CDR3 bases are TGCAGCGTAGGGACAGGTGGCTCTGGGGCCAACGTCCTGACTTTC. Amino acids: CSVGTGGSGANVLTF.

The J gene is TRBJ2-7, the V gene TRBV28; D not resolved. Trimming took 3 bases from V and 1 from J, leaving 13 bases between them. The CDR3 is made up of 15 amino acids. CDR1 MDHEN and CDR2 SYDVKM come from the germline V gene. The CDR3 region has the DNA TGTGCCAGCAGTTTTGCCCAAATTGGATCCTACGAGCAGTACTTC. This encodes CASSFAQIGSYEQYF.